Sequencing of this T cell receptor beta chain was carried out in a study of T cells in Graves' hyperthyroidism and ophthalmopathy. Study-wide results and limits: Among clonotypes expanded in thyroid above 0.001, most were also found in blood.

The CDR3 has 16 amino acids. V shed 1 base and J shed 8 bases, with 17 bases lying between them. CDR1 LGHDT and CDR2 YNNKEL come from the germline V gene (reference sequence). Comment on this clonotype: The antigen remains undetermined.

Cells are PBMCs isolated from around 9.4 ml of fresh blood. Amplification of TCR beta CDR3 regions used RNA as the template. A first-round RT-PCR of the TCR CDR3 used the HTBI primer set. TCRdb used MiXCR to reprocess the multiplex PCR reads, holding one entry per CDR3 protein. This sample has 150,000 or so distinct CDR3 sequences, with about 9.4% found just once. Sequenced material: blood. The chain couples TRBV3-1 to TRBJ1-4, with a possible D match to TRBD1 (6 bases). The origin of this receptor is a woman aged 18-35 years with Graves' hyperthyroidism that later progressed to Graves' ophthalmopathy. The CDR3, as DNA: TGTGCCAGCAGCCAAGGATCTTCAGGGGCAGGGGAAAAACTGTTTTTT. Amino acid sequence: CASSQGSSGAGEKLFF.